Listed here is a single T cell receptor (beta chain). Assay used: immunoSEQ multiplex PCR; TCRdb lists only in-frame clones, some missing. The table records roughly 62,000 clones, approximately 90% of them present only once. This entry belongs to a study of PD-1 blockade in classical Hodgkin lymphoma. There was relapse after autologous stem cell transplantation in every patient, and there was variation in brentuximab vedotin exposure. The receptor was isolated from a human donor with classical Hodgkin lymphoma. Sequencing used peripheral blood mononuclear cells (PBMCs), obtained at baseline.

The CDR3 here is CASSATGNSAGELFF. The CDR3 nucleotides read TGTGCCAGCAGTGCCACAGGGAACTCCGCCGGGGAGCTGTTTTTT. The rearrangement links TRBV6-5 to TRBJ2-2, with D possibly TRBD1 on 6 matching bases. The CDR3 contains 15 residues. V lost 5 bases to trimming and J lost 6 bases, with 16 bases between them. Germline loops: CDR1 MNHEY, CDR2 SVGAGI.